The 15 T cell receptor beta chains below all came from one sample that was sequenced in a study of blood T cell repertoires in COVID-19. Some clones are missing from TCRdb's copy, which holds only in-frame ones; the method was immunoSEQ multiplex PCR. The sample records hundreds of thousands of clones, about nine tenths being singletons. Sequencing input: peripheral blood. The receptors were gathered from an older woman with acute or convalescent COVID-19.

The genes are TRBV18 and TRBJ2-1; D gene uncertain. CDR3 length: 13 residues. V lost 3 bases, J lost 10 bases, and 13 bases lay in between. Germline loops: CDR1 KGHSH, CDR2 LQKENI. The CDR3 coding sequence is TGTGCCAGCTCACCGAGGCAGTCCGAGGAGCAGTTCTTC. Residues: CASSPRQSEEQFF.

The V and J genes are TRBV9 and TRBJ1-2; D might be TRBD1 (5 bases). This CDR3 region has 14 residues. V was trimmed by 3 bases and J by 2 bases, leaving 11 bases between them. Per germline, CDR1 SGDLS and CDR2 YYNGEE. CDR3: CASSEGGGNYGYTF. In nucleotides, the CDR3 is TGTGCCAGCAGCGAGGGCGGGGGGAACTATGGCTACACCTTC.

CDR3 sequence (DNA): TGTGCCATCAGTGGGGCAGGTTCTTACCGGAACACTGAAGCTTTCTTT. The encoded protein is CAISGAGSYRNTEAFF. The V gene is TRBV10-3, the J gene TRBJ1-1, with D hard to call. Trimming pared 4 bases from V and 1 base from J, leaving 16 bases between. The CDR3 contains 16 residues. The germline gives CDR1 ENHRY, CDR2 SYGVKD.

J is TRBJ1-2 and V is TRBV7-3; D is possibly TRBD1 (5 bases). Trimming pared 2 bases from V and 5 bases from J, leaving 9 bases between. CDR1 SGHTA and CDR2 FQGTGA come from the germline V gene. This CDR3 has 13 residues. CDR3 bases: TGTGCCAGCAGCTTAGGGCGGGGGTATGGCTACACCTTC. Residues: CASSLGRGYGYTF.

The rearrangement links TRBV20-1 to TRBJ1-1, with D possibly being TRBD1 (5 bases). Germline assignment: CDR1 DFQATT and CDR2 SNEGSKA (reference sequence). The CDR3 contains 11 residues. V lost 6 bases, J lost 4 bases, and 9 bases lay in between. DNA for the CDR3: TGCAGTGCCGGTGACAGCACTGAAGCTTTCTTT. Translated: CSAGDSTEAFF.

The chain combines TRBV7-2 with TRBJ2-5, with TRBD2 matching over 10 bases. This CDR3 spans 15 amino acids. J gave up 5 bases and V 5 bases, and 8 bases lay outside the gene matches. The germline V gene encodes CDR1 SGHTA and CDR2 FQGNSA. The CDR3 is CASSPTAAGGETQYF. The CDR3 nucleotides read TGTGCCAGCAGCCCAACGGCAGCGGGAGGGGAGACCCAGTACTTC.

The rearrangement links TRBV30 to TRBJ1-5, with D unresolved. This CDR3 has 12 residues. Germline assignment: CDR1 GTSNPN and CDR2 SVGIG (reference sequence). V was shortened by 2 bases and J by 5 bases, with 7 bases between the two germline ends. The CDR3 DNA reads as TGTGCCTGGAGTCAAGAGGATCAGCCCCAGCATTTT. This codes for CAWSQEDQPQHF.

The chain links TRBV5-4 to TRBJ2-3; D is perhaps TRBD1 (6 bases). V lost 0 bases and J lost 0, with 14 bases in between. CDR1 is SGHNT, CDR2 YYREEE, per germline (reference sequence). This CDR3 is built from 17 residues. The CDR3 nucleotides are TGTGCCAGCAGCTTGGATGGGCGGACAGAGAGCACAGATACGCAGTATTTT. Its translation: CASSLDGRTESTDTQYF.

This clone was detected once. This sequence joins TRBV9 and TRBJ2-3; D is possibly TRBD2 (5 bases). Germline CDR1 is SGDLS and CDR2 is YYNGEE. This CDR3 spans 13 amino acids. Trimming cost V 2 bases and J 4 bases, with 8 bases left between them. This chain's CDR3 is CASSVAGADTQYF. The CDR3 coding sequence is TGTGCCAGCAGCGTGGCGGGCGCAGATACGCAGTATTTT. The variable domain in full, completed from reference TRBV9 and TRBJ2-3, reads DSGVTQTPKHLITATGQRVTLRCSPRSGDLSVYWYQQSLDQGLQFLIQYYNGEERAKGNILERFSAQQFPDLHSELNLSSLELGDSALYFCASSVAGADTQYFGPGTRLTVL.

The rearrangement links TRBV3-1 (or the pseudogene TRBV3-2) to TRBJ1-2; the match to TRBD1 covers 8 bases. The CDR3 contains 14 residues. Germline V lookup: CDR1 LGHDT, CDR2 YNNKEL (reference sequence). V gave up 4 bases and J gave up 6 bases; unmatched junction bases: 7. CDR3 coding DNA: TGTGCCAGCAGCCGGGGACAGGCAGAGGATGGCTACACCTTC. It yields the protein CASSRGQAEDGYTF.

This chain links TRBV21-1 with TRBJ2-5; TRBD2, the table's D call, was not compared with the DNA. TRBV21-1 is a known pseudogene. CDR3 length: 13 residues. CDR3 loop: CASPREGPETQYF. The CDR3 coding sequence is TGTGCCAGCCCGCGGGAGGGCCCGGAGACCCAGTACTTC.

The chain combines TRBV18 with TRBJ1-1; TRBD1 is a possible D gene (6 bases). Germline CDR1 is KGHSH and CDR2 is LQKENI. CDR3 size: 15 residues. Trimming removed 3 bases at V and 3 bases at J, with 14 bases between. The chain's CDR3 is CASSPRGARDTEAFF. The CDR3 nucleotides are TGTGCCAGCTCACCTCGGGGGGCGCGGGACACTGAAGCTTTCTTT.

J is TRBJ1-2 and V is TRBV28, with 8 nucleotides matching TRBD1. Germline loops: CDR1 MDHEN, CDR2 SYDVKM. This CDR3 is built from 16 residues. The junction had 12 bases not matched to a gene; V was cut back by 5 bases and J by 4 bases. The CDR3 spells CASSLPRQGSVYGYTF. The CDR3 bases are TGTGCCAGCAGTCTCCCCCGACAGGGGTCCGTCTATGGCTACACCTTC.

The chain carries TRBV6-5 and TRBJ2-4; 7 bases agree with TRBD1. The CDR3 runs to 16 residues. V lost 0 bases and J lost 0; bases outside the gene matches: 2. Per the germline V gene, CDR1 is MNHEY and CDR2 is SVGAGI. For the CDR3, the DNA is TGTGCCAGCAGTTACTCGACAGGGTTAGCCAAAAACATTCAGTACTTC. It codes for CASSYSTGLAKNIQYF.

The chain couples TRBV28 to TRBJ2-5, with D possibly matching TRBD1 (5 bases). This CDR3 spans 14 amino acids. The V and J ends lost 5 bases and 3 bases respectively, with 13 bases between them. Per the germline V gene, CDR1 is MDHEN and CDR2 is SYDVKM. CDR3: CASSVLDTKETQYF. The CDR3 DNA reads as TGTGCCAGCAGTGTACTGGACACAAAAGAGACCCAGTACTTC.